This T cell receptor beta chain is drawn from a study of cytomegalovirus exposure and HLA in healthy donors. Notes on the study in general: TCR beta chains associated with HLA were, in a later analysis, more clonally expanded than equally common others.

PCR employed 60 Vbeta and 13 Jbeta primers. Per the original methods: Tens of millions of unique TCR beta chains, roughly 11 million of them shared, were counted by a later analysis. Method: immunoSEQ multiplex PCR; TCRdb's copy keeps in-frame clones and lacks some. The V and J calls and clone size were taken over from that table, and D and trimming were inferred from the DNA. In the table there are approximately 140,000 clones, roughly 83% of which are singletons. As for this clone: Its antigen is currently unknown.

This CDR3 is 14 amino acids long. Trimming took off 5 bases at V and 1 base at J, with 9 bases between the two ends. Germline V gene data show CDR1 as SGHTA and CDR2 as FQGNSA. The chain uses TRBV7-2 and TRBJ2-1; TRBD2 is a possible D gene (6 bases). The clonotype was recovered from a man aged 35 to 55 in good health and CMV-seropositive. Sequenced material: PBMCs. CDR3 sequence (DNA): TGTGCCAGCAGCGGACGGGGGTCCTACAATGAGCAGTTCTTC. Encoded protein: CASSGRGSYNEQFF.